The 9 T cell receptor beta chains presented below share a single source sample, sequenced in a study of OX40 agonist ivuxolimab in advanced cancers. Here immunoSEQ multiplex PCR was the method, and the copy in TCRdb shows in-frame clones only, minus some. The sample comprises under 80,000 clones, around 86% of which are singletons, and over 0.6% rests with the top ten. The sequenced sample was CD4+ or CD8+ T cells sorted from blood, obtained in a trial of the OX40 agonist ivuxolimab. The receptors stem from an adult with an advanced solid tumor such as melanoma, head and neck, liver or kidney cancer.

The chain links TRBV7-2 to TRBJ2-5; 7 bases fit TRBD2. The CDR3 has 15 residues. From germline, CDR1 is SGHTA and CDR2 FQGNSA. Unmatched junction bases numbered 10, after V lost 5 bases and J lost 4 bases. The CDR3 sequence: CASSPGLVRAETQYF. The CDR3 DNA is TGTGCCAGCAGCCCCGGACTAGTCCGGGCAGAGACCCAGTACTTC.

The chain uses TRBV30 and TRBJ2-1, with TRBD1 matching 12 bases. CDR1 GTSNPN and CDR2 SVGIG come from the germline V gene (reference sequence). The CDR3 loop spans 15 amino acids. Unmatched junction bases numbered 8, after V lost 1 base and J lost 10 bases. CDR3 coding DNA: TGTGCCTGGAGTGGGGACAGGGGGCTCTCTCGGGAGCAGTTCTTC. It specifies CAWSGDRGLSREQFF.

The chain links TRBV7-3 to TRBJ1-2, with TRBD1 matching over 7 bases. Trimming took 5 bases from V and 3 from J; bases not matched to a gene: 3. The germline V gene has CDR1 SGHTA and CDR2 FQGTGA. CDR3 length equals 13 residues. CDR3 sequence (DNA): TGTGCCAGCAGCCCCACAGGGGACTATGGCTACACCTTC. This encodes CASSPTGDYGYTF.

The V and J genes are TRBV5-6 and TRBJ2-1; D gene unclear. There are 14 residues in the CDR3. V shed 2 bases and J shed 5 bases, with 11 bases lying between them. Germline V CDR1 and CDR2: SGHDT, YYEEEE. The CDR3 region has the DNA TGTGCCAGCAGCTTCTTGTCGCAGAACAATGAGCAGTTCTTC. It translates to CASSFLSQNNEQFF.

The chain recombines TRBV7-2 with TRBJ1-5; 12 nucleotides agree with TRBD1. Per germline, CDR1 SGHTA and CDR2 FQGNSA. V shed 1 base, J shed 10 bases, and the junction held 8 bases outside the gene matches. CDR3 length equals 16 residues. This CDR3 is CASSLGGGTGGKPQHF. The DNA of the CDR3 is TGTGCCAGCAGCTTAGGTGGGGGGACAGGGGGCAAACCCCAGCATTTT.

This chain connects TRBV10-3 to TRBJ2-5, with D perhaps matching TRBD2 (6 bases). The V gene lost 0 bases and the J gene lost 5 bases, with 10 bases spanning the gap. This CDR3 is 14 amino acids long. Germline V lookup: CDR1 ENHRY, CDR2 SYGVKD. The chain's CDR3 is CAISESGTAETQYF. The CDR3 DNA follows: TGTGCCATCAGTGAGTCGGGGACTGCGGAGACCCAGTACTTC.

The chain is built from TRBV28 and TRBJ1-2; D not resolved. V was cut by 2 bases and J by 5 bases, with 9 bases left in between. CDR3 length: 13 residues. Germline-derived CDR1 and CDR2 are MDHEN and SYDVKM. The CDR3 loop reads CASSLGQPYGYTF. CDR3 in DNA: TGTGCCAGCAGTTTAGGGCAGCCTTATGGCTACACCTTC.

CDR3 sequence reads: CASSLGLGQETQYF. The DNA of the CDR3 is TGCGCCAGCAGCTTGGGACTAGGCCAAGAGACCCAGTACTTC. The V gene is TRBV5-1, the J gene TRBJ2-5; a possible D gene is TRBD2 (6 bases). In germline, CDR1 is SGHRS, CDR2 YFSETQ. Trimming removed 0 bases at V and 1 base at J, with 7 bases between. This CDR3 has 14 residues.

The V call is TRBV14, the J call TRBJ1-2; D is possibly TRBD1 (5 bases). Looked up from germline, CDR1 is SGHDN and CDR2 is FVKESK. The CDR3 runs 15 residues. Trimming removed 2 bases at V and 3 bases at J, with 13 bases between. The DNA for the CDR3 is TGTGCCAGCAGCCAAAAGGACACCAGATACTATGGCTACACCTTC. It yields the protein CASSQKDTRYYGYTF.